This T cell receptor beta chain was found in a study of response to subunit inactivated influenza vaccine. MiXCR was run by TCRdb on the RT-PCR reads, yielding one entry per CDR3 protein. The sample includes some 850,000 distinct CDR3 sequences, around 20% of them seen just once. In germline, CDR1 is KGHSH, CDR2 LQKENI. The CDR3 is made up of 13 amino acids. V was clipped by 8 bases and J by 5 bases, with 12 bases between them. V usage is TRBV18 and J usage is TRBJ2-2, with D possibly being TRBD1 (5 bases). The starting material was PBMCs from blood, obtained roughly 5 days after vaccination. The sequence came from a man between 50 and 59 years old who received an inactivated influenza vaccine. The CDR3 bases are TGTGCCAGCCGACAGTTGGAAACCGGGGAGCTGTTTTTT. Its protein is CASRQLETGELFF.